These 5 T cell receptor beta chains came from one sample sequenced in a study of CD4 T cell repertoires in COVID-19. This table comes from immunoSEQ multiplex PCR, and its TCRdb copy is limited to in-frame clones, with some not included. This table has approximately 79,000 clones, approximately 83% appearing once. Sequencing used CD4+ T cells from peripheral blood, obtained after recovery from COVID-19. The receptors were sampled from a human donor who had COVID-19.

The chain joins TRBV5-1 to TRBJ2-1, with TRBD2 identical over 9 bases. From germline, CDR1 is SGHRS and CDR2 YFSETQ. CDR3 size: 15 residues. Trimming removed 0 bases from V and 3 bases from J; junction bases left unmatched: 1. For the CDR3, the DNA is TGCGCCAGCAGCTTGGAGACTAGCGGCTACAATGAGCAGTTCTTC. It encodes CASSLETSGYNEQFF.

The chain carries TRBV18 and TRBJ2-6, with 7 positions matching TRBD2. CDR3 length equals 23 residues. Germline assignment: CDR1 KGHSH and CDR2 LQKENI. After removal of 3 bases from V and 0 bases from J, the junction contained 23 bases not matched to a gene. The CDR3 protein is CASSPYVGEGRDSTSSGANVLTF. The CDR3 region has the DNA TGTGCCAGCTCACCTTACGTTGGGGAGGGCCGGGACTCCACCTCCTCTGGGGCCAACGTCCTGACTTTC.

The V gene is TRBV19, the J gene TRBJ2-5; 9 bases line up with TRBD1. V lost 4 bases to trimming and J lost 6 bases; unmatched junction nucleotides: 6. The germline V gene encodes CDR1 LNHDA and CDR2 SQIVND (reference sequence). The CDR3 sequence is 14 residues long. The CDR3 DNA is TGTGCCAGTAGTACAAGCGGACAGGGGCAGACCCAGTACTTC. It yields the protein CASSTSGQGQTQYF. Combining the CDR3 with reference TRBV19 and TRBJ2-5 gives the whole variable domain DGGITQSPKYLFRKEGQNVTLSCEQNLNHDAMYWYRQDPGQGLRLIYYSQIVNDFQKGDIAEGYSVSREKKESFPLTVTSAQKNPTAFYLCASSTSGQGQTQYFGPGTRLLVL.

This clone was counted between two and nine times. The chain carries TRBV12-3 or TRBV12-4 and TRBJ1-5; D might be TRBD1 (6 bases). The V and J ends lost 7 bases and 8 bases respectively, with 15 bases between them. The CDR3 totals 13 residues. CDR3 coding DNA: TGTGCCAGCACCCGAGGGGGGGGCAAGCCCCAGCATTTT. Its translation: CASTRGGGKPQHF.

V gene TRBV5-1 combines with J gene TRBJ2-1, with 9 positions matching TRBD2. The CDR3 is 15 residues long. V shed 5 bases and J 5 bases; nucleotides not matched to a gene: 8. Germline V gene lookup returns CDR1 SGHRS and CDR2 YFSETQ. The chain's CDR3 is CASRSSSGAHNEQFF. The CDR3 DNA follows: TGCGCCAGCAGGAGTTCTAGCGGGGCCCACAATGAGCAGTTCTTC.